These 8 T cell receptor beta chains originate from one sample sequenced in a study of Ad26.COV2.S vaccination and SARS-CoV-2 variants (dated by TCRdb to the early 2020s). Reading the label with the study, this specimen's treatment or condition is: around 19 received Ad26.COV2.S at low or high dose, single or two shots; five or six received placebo; per-sample allocation not given. For vaccine and placebo recipients, repertoires were sequenced using samples collected on day 63 after the first injection. The library relied on the immunoSEQ multiplex PCR assay. TCRdb mirrors the immuneACCESS table, restricted to in-frame sequences. Some clones are absent from its copies; in checked studies, under half trace to an unresolved V gene, and the reason for the others is unknown. Counted in this sample were about 500,000 clones; 80% to 90% of them appeared once. About 1.7% of the sample goes to the ten largest clones.

The specimen was peripheral blood, collected in a trial of Ad26.COV2.S vaccine versus placebo. The receptor set was obtained from a person between 18 and 60 years old who received the Ad26.COV2.S COVID-19 vaccine or a placebo.

This clone was detected once. The chain joins TRBV28 to TRBJ2-3, with TRBD1 identical over 7 bases. The CDR3 runs 15 residues. Germline CDR1 reads MDHEN; CDR2 reads SYDVKM. V shed 5 bases, J shed 5 bases, and the junction held 10 bases outside the gene matches. The CDR3 coding sequence is TGTGCCAGCAGTATCACCTCAGGGGGTCTAGATACGCAGTATTTT. This translates into CASSITSGGLDTQYF.

The rearrangement joins TRBV6-5 to TRBJ1-5; D is undetermined. The V end lost 6 bases, the J end lost 4 bases, and 13 bases lay between the germline ends. Germline CDR1 reads MNHEY; CDR2 reads SVGAGI. The CDR3 runs to 14 residues. The chain's CDR3 is CASSFDRGNQPQHF. The CDR3 bases are TGTGCCAGCAGCTTTGATCGGGGAAATCAGCCCCAGCATTTT.

The chain has TRBV27 and TRBJ2-7; the match to TRBD1 covers 9 bases. V gave up 4 bases and J gave up 4 bases; unmatched junction bases: 8. CDR1 is MNHEY and CDR2 is SMNVEV in the germline V gene (reference sequence). This CDR3 contains 15 residues. The CDR3 coding sequence is TGTGCCAGCAGTTCAGCCGGGACAGGGATTTACGAGCAGTACTTC. Translation gives CASSSAGTGIYEQYF.

The genes are TRBV7-2 and TRBJ2-1, with D uncertain. This CDR3 has 15 amino acids. CDR1 and CDR2 (germline): SGHTA, FQGNSA. The V and J ends lost 1 base and 1 base respectively, with 8 bases between them. The CDR3 DNA is TGTGCCAGCAGCTTAGGTGGTCTATCCTACAATGAGCAGTTCTTC. It yields the protein CASSLGGLSYNEQFF.

V and J are TRBV4-3 and TRBJ1-4; 7 nucleotides align to TRBD1. The V and J ends lost 3 bases and 11 bases, in that order; junction bases with no gene match: 9. The germline V gene encodes CDR1 LGHNA and CDR2 YSLEER. The CDR3 contains 14 residues. CDR3 DNA: TGCGCCAGCAGCCACGGACAGGTTCAGGGGAAACTGTTTTTT. Translation gives CASSHGQVQGKLFF.

V usage is TRBV5-5 and J usage is TRBJ1-1; no definite D call. This CDR3 spans 14 amino acids. Trimming removed 0 bases from V and 5 bases from J, with 11 bases in between. Germline V gene data show CDR1 as SGHKS and CDR2 as YYEKEE (reference sequence). The CDR3 protein is CASSLVQPGTEAFF. The CDR3 DNA follows: TGTGCCAGCAGCTTGGTACAGCCGGGGACTGAAGCTTTCTTT.

The V gene is TRBV29-1, the J gene TRBJ1-2; maybe TRBD1 (6 bases). Trimming left V 4 bases short and J 4 bases short, with 13 bases between. From germline, CDR1 is SQVTM and CDR2 ANQGSEA. The CDR3 has 13 amino acids. Here the CDR3 DNA reads TGCAGCGTTGGGCTACAGGGATTCTATGGCTACACCTTC. As protein: CSVGLQGFYGYTF.

The chain joins TRBV30 to TRBJ2-7; possible D gene TRBD1, 6 bases. Germline V CDR1 and CDR2: GTSNPN, SVGIG (reference sequence). The CDR3 has 13 residues. V was trimmed by 8 bases and J by 6 bases, leaving 20 bases between them. The CDR3 protein is CARSAGELREQYF. The CDR3, as DNA: TGTGCCCGATCGGCAGGGGAATTACGCGAGCAGTACTTC.